This T cell receptor beta chain was identified during a study of CD8 T cells in Susac syndrome. After extraction with the RNeasy kit, about 0.45 to 1 ug of the RNA was reverse transcribed using random hexamers. Amplification of TCR beta CDR3 was carried out by immunoSEQ multiplex PCR, which covered 54 Vbeta and 13 Jbeta segments. TCRdb re-called the immunoSEQ multiplex PCR reads with MiXCR, one entry per CDR3 protein. The sample has roughly 60,000 distinct CDR3 sequences; over 85% are singletons. Blood CD8+ and CD4+ T cells underwent high-throughput TCR beta sequencing. Controls were healthy donors (matched for age and sex). The CDR3 is 13 amino acids. Germline CDR1 is MNHEY and CDR2 is SVGAGI. V lost 6 bases to trimming and J lost 4 bases, with 11 bases between them.

The chain links TRBV6-5 to TRBJ2-3; the D gene is possibly TRBD1 (6 bases). The receptor's source is a human donor in good health. The sequencing sample was made of CD8+ T cells from PBMCs. CDR3 residues: CASSLGHPDTQYF. As DNA, the CDR3 is TGTGCCAGCAGCTTGGGACACCCAGATACGCAGTATTTT.